This paragraph reports one T cell receptor (beta chain). Its ends do not fully match the called genes, so a read error is possible. Exposed participants came across a COVID-19 case within 2 weeks before study entry. This record belongs to a study of blood T cell repertoires in COVID-19. The CDR3 totals 14 residues. Germline values: CDR1 MNHEY, CDR2 SVGEGT. Original methodology: Amplification with reference gene primers provided the estimates of nucleated cell counts. Clones were read by immunoSEQ multiplex PCR, and TCRdb kept only the in-frame ones, dropping some. Clonal size and the V and J genes are those of that table, whereas D and trimming came from the DNA. This sample has fewer than 250,000 clones, with 65% to 85% found just once.

Sequenced input: PBMCs or T cells enriched from blood (not recorded which). This chain uses TRBV6-2 or TRBV6-3 with TRBJ1-3; D is unresolved. The origin of this receptor is a woman under 40 who had been exposed to COVID-19. CDR3 region: CASSSQREAGRTGF. The CDR3 coding sequence is TGTGCCAGCAGTTCCCAGCGAGAGGCAGGCCGGACGGGGTTT.